The T cell receptor beta chain described here comes from a study of identical twins. Findings of the study overall: The models systematically underestimated how much out-of-frame TCR alpha was shared in monozygotic twins.

This clonotype was recorded a few times. Its cognate antigen is unknown. A universal primer site was created by template switching, with the cDNA bearing unique molecular identifiers. One entry per CDR3 protein, called by TCRdb with MiXCR from the 5' RACE reads. Of about 240,000 distinct CDR3 sequences listed, roughly 10% were seen once; the top ten hold about 9.1%. This clonotype was obtained from a man between 50 and 59 years old in good health. The specimen was memory T cells sorted from blood.

CDR3 region: CASSLTTPGLAGTYEQYF. In nucleotides, the CDR3 is TGTGCCAGCAGCCTAACAACCCCCGGACTAGCGGGGACCTACGAGCAGTACTTC. The chain uses TRBV7-6 and TRBJ2-7; 12 bases fit TRBD2. CDR3 length equals 18 residues. J gave up 2 bases and V 5 bases, and 13 bases lay outside the gene matches. The germline V gene encodes CDR1 SGHVS and CDR2 FNYEAQ.